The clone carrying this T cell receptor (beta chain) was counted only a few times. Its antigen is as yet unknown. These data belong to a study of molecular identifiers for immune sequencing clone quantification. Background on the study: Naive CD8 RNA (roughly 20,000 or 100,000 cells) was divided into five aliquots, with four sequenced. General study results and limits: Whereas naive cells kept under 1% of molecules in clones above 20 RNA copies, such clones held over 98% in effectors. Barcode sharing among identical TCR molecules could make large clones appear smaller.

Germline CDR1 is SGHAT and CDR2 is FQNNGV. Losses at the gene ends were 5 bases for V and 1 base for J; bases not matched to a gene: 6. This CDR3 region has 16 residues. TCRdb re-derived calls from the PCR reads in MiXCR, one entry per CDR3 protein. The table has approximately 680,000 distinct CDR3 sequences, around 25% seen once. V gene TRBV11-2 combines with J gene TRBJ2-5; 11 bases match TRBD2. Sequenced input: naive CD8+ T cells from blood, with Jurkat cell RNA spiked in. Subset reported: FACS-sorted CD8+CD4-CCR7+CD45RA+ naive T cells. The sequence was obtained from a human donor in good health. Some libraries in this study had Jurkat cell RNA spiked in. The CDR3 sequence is CASSLWTSGSQETQYF. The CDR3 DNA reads TGTGCCAGCAGCCTATGGACTAGCGGGTCCCAAGAGACCCAGTACTTC.